A single sample gave rise to the 9 T cell receptor beta chains below, sequenced in a study of T cell repertoires in cytomegalovirus infection. TCRdb fed the reads into MiXCR, producing one record per CDR3 protein. The table records roughly 310,000 distinct CDR3 sequences, about 17% of them present only once. The specimen sequenced was PBMCs. All receptors come from a human donor in good health (CMV status not recorded). Some clones in this sample may be carry-over from other donors' samples.

This clonotype was counted a few times. This chain links TRBV24-1 with TRBJ2-5; 9 bases are shared with TRBD1. The ends lost 3 bases at V and 0 bases at J; junction bases unmatched: 4. CDR3 length: 16 residues. Per germline, CDR1 KGHDR and CDR2 SFDVKD. CDR3 in amino acids: CATSDTGTGYQETQYF. The CDR3 DNA sequence: TGTGCCACCAGTGATACCGGGACAGGGTACCAAGAGACCCAGTACTTC.

Many counts were recorded for this clonotype. The chain carries TRBV7-2 and TRBJ1-5; perhaps TRBD1 as D (6 bases). The germline CDR1 and CDR2 sequences are SGHTA and FQGNSA. This CDR3 contains 14 residues. V was trimmed by 6 bases and J by 5 bases, leaving 14 bases between them. The CDR3, as DNA: TGTGCCAGCAGTCAACAGGGCCAGGATCAGCCCCAGCATTTT. Protein: CASSQQGQDQPQHF.

Only a few counts were recorded for this clonotype. The V call is TRBV7-3, the J call TRBJ2-1, with unresolved D. Germline-derived CDR1 and CDR2 are SGHTA and FQGTGA. V was pared by 0 bases and J by 1 base, with 7 bases between. CDR3 size: 15 residues. In DNA form, the CDR3 reads TGTGCCAGCAGCTTAACCATGGGTTCCTACAATGAGCAGTTCTTC. Amino acid sequence: CASSLTMGSYNEQFF.

The V gene is TRBV18, the J gene TRBJ1-2, with a possible D match to TRBD1 (5 bases). CDR1 is KGHSH and CDR2 is LQKENI in the germline V gene. This CDR3 spans 14 amino acids. Trimming took 1 base from V and 6 from J, leaving 12 bases between them. As DNA, the CDR3 is TGTGCCAGCTCACCACTCGGGCAGGGACATGGCTACACCTTC. It specifies CASSPLGQGHGYTF. The variable domain in full, completed from reference TRBV18 and TRBJ1-2, reads NAGVMQNPRHLVRRRGQEARLRCSPMKGHSHVYWYRQLPEEGLKFMVYLQKENIIDESGMPKERFSAEFPKEGPSILRIQQVVRGDSAAYFCASSPLGQGHGYTFGSGTRLTVV.

This chain connects TRBV7-2 to TRBJ2-2, with a weak D call TRBD1 (5 bases). V was cut by 2 bases and J by 2 bases, with 9 bases left in between. The CDR3 has 15 residues. Looked up from germline, CDR1 is SGHTA and CDR2 is FQGNSA. As DNA, the CDR3 is TGTGCCAGCAGCTTAAACAGGCAAAACACCGGGGAGCTGTTTTTT. Translating gives CASSLNRQNTGELFF.

This clonotype was seen ten or more times. The V and J genes are TRBV7-9 and TRBJ1-5, with a weak D call TRBD1 (6 bases). Trimming stripped 1 base from V and 3 bases from J, with 10 bases between. Germline V gene lookup returns CDR1 SEHNR and CDR2 FQNEAQ (reference sequence). CDR3 size: 15 residues. The DNA of the CDR3 is TGTGCCAGCAGCTTAGGGACAGACTACAATCAGCCCCAGCATTTT. The encoded protein is CASSLGTDYNQPQHF.

The rearrangement joins TRBV6-2 or TRBV6-3 to TRBJ2-2, with 7 bases lining up with TRBD1. In germline, CDR1 is MNHEY, CDR2 SVGEGT. This CDR3 is 14 amino acids long. The V gene end was trimmed by 11 bases and the J gene end by 5 bases; junction bases not matched to a gene: 11. The CDR3 sequence: CALRDSRWTGELFF. In DNA, the CDR3 is TGTGCCCTCCGGGACAGCCGGTGGACCGGGGAGCTGTTTTTT.

In this sample, this clonotype turned up a few times. The chain links TRBV7-9 to TRBJ2-3; no reliable D call. There are 12 residues in the CDR3. Germline V gene sequence: CDR1 SEHNR, CDR2 FQNEAQ (reference sequence). V shed 4 bases and J shed 4 bases, with 6 bases lying between them. In nucleotides, the CDR3 is TGTGCCAGCAGCTCCTCCTCAGATACGCAGTATTTT. Protein: CASSSSSDTQYF. Using reference TRBV7-9 and TRBJ2-3 for the parts outside the CDR3, the full variable domain is DTGVSQNPRHKITKRGQNVTFRCDPISEHNRLYWYRQTLGQGPEFLTYFQNEAQLEKSRLLSDRFSAERPKGSFSTLEIQRTEQGDSAMYLCASSSSSDTQYFGPGTRLTVL.

This clonotype was found many times. The chain is built from TRBV12-3 or TRBV12-4 and TRBJ2-3; 11 nucleotides match TRBD2. With V trimmed by 7 bases and J by 4 bases, 7 bases remained unmatched. The CDR3 runs 15 residues. CDR3 sequence (DNA): TGTGCCAGCATCCCCCAACTAGCGGGAGCAGATACGCAGTATTTT. Translated: CASIPQLAGADTQYF.